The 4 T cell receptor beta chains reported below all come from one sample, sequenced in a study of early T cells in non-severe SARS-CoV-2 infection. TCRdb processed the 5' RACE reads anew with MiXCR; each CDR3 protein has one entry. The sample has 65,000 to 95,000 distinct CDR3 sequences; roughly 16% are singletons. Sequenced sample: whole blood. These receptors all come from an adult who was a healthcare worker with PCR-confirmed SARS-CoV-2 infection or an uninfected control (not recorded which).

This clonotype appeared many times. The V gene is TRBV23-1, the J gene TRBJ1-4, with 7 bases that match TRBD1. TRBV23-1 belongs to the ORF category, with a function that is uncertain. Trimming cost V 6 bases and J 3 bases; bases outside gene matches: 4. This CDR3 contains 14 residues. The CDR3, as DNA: TGCGCCAGCAGGACCGGGACAGCTAATGAAAAACTGTTTTTT. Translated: CASRTGTANEKLFF.

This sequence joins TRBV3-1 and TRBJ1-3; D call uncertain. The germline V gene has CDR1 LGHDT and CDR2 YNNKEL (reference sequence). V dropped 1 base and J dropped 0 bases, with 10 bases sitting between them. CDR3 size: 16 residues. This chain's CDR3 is CASSQGAVYSGNTIYF. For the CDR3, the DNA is TGTGCCAGCAGCCAAGGTGCGGTCTACTCTGGAAACACCATATATTTT.

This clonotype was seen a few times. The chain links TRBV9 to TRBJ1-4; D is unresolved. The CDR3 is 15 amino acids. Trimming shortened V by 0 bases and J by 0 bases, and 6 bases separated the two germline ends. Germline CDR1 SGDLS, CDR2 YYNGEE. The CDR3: CASSVGRTTNEKLFF. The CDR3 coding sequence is TGTGCCAGCAGCGTAGGGAGAACAACTAATGAAAAACTGTTTTTT. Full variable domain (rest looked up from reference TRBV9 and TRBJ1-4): DSGVTQTPKHLITATGQRVTLRCSPRSGDLSVYWYQQSLDQGLQFLIQYYNGEERAKGNILERFSAQQFPDLHSELNLSSLELGDSALYFCASSVGRTTNEKLFFGSGTQLSVL.

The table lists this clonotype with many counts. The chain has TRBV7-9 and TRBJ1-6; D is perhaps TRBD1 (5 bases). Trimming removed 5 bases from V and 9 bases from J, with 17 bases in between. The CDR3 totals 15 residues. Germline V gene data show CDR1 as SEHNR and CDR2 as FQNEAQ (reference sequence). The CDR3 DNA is TGTGCCAGCAGCCCAATCGACAGAGACCTTTCACCCCTCCACTTT. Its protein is CASSPIDRDLSPLHF.